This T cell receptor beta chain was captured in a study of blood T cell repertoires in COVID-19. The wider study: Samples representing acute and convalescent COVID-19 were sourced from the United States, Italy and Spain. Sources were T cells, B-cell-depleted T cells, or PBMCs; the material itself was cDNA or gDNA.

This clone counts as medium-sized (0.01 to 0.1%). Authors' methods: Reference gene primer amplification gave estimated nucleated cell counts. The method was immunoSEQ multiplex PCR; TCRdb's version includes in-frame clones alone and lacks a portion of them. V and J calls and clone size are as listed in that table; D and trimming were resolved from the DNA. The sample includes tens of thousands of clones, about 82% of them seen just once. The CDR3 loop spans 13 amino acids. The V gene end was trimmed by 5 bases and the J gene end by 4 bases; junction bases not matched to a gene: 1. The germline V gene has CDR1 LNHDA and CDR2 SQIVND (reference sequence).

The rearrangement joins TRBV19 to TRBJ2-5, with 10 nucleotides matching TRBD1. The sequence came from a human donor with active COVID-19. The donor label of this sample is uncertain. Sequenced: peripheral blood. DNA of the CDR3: TGTGCCAGTAGTGGACAGGGGGGAGAGACCCAGTACTTC. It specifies CASSGQGGETQYF.